This entry describes one TCR beta chain. This entry is derived from a study of blood T cell repertoires in COVID-19. Sequencing was performed with immunoSEQ multiplex PCR; in TCRdb, only in-frame clones are kept and a portion is missing. The table records about 230,000 clones, 75% to 85% of them present only once. The CDR3 consists of 12 residues. With V trimmed by 8 bases and J by 6 bases, 2 bases remained unmatched. Germline V CDR1 and CDR2: MNHEY, SMNVEV (reference sequence). Input material: peripheral blood. The chain recombines TRBV27 with TRBJ1-1; 11 nucleotides align to TRBD1. The origin of this receptor is a young woman with COVID-19, enrolled during active disease. The CDR3 bases are TGTGCCAGCGGGACAGGGGGACCTGAAGCTTTCTTT. It translates to CASGTGGPEAFF.